This TCR beta chain was captured in a study of radiotherapy plus CTLA-4 blockade in lung cancer. Study results and caveats: TCR clones originating in tumors grew in number in blood after radiotherapy plus ipilimumab. Together with interferon-beta, which increased in serum after radiation, early dynamic changes in blood T cell clones were reportedly the best predictors of response.

The study treated chemo-refractory metastatic non-small-cell lung cancer patients with focal radiation plus ipilimumab CTLA-4 blockade. V shed 3 bases and J 6 bases; nucleotides not matched to a gene: 7. Germline CDR1 SGHNT, CDR2 YENEEA. This CDR3 contains 14 residues. Details on this clone: Its antigen is unknown.

TCRdb's copy holds only in-frame clones and misses some; the assay was immunoSEQ multiplex PCR. The sample carries roughly 120,000 clones, more than 65% recorded once. The sequence came from a human donor with non-small cell lung cancer who had a partial response to radiotherapy plus ipilimumab. The chain couples TRBV11-3 to TRBJ2-7; TRBD2 aligns across 8 bases. The sample consisted of peripheral blood, taken from a patient treated with radiotherapy plus ipilimumab. The CDR3 protein is CASSFIGRASEQYF. In DNA, the CDR3 is TGTGCCAGCAGCTTTATCGGGAGGGCGTCCGAGCAGTACTTC.